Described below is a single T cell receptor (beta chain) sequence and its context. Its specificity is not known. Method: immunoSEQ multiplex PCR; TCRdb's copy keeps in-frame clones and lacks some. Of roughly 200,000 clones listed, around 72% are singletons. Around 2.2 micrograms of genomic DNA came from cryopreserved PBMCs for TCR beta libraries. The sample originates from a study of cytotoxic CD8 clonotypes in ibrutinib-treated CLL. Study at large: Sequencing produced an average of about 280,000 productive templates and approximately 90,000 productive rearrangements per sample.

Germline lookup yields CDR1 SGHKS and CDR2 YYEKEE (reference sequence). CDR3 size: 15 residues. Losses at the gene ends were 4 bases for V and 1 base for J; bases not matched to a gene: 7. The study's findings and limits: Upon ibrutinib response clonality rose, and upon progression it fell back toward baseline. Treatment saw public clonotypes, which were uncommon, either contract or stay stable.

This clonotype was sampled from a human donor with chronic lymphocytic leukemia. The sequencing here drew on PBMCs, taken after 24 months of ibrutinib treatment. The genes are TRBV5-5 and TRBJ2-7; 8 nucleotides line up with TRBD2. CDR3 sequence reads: CASSLGTSSSYEQYF. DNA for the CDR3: TGTGCCAGCAGCCTTGGGACTAGTTCTTCCTACGAGCAGTACTTC.